This T cell receptor (beta chain) comes out of a study of blood T cell repertoires in COVID-19. Study information: Material from acute and convalescent COVID-19 was sourced from the United States, Italy and Spain. T cells, B-cell-depleted T cells, or PBMCs supplied cDNA or gDNA.

Original analysis: How many nucleated cells were present was estimated from reference gene primer amplification. Data came from immunoSEQ multiplex PCR; TCRdb stores just in-frame clones and leaves some out. V, J and clone size were drawn from that table, and D and trimming were deduced from the DNA. Of about 190,000 clones listed, 78% are singletons. This CDR3 is built from 16 residues. CDR1 and CDR2 from the germline V gene are LGHNA and YSLEER. With 1 base removed from V and 2 bases from J, the gap between germline ends came to 14 bases. The origin of this receptor is a woman of 80 years or more with active or convalescent COVID-19. This chain connects TRBV4-3 to TRBJ1-2; D possibly corresponds to TRBD1 (5 bases). The specimen was peripheral blood. The CDR3 spells CASSQGAGGDNYGYTF. CDR3 coding DNA: TGCGCCAGCAGCCAAGGCGCTGGCGGGGACAACTATGGCTACACCTTC.